Presented here are 18 T cell receptor beta chains from one specimen sequenced in a study of STAT5B mutations in CD4+ large granular lymphocyte leukemia. Profiling relied on immunoSEQ multiplex PCR, and the TCRdb table lists in-frame clones only, not all of them. The table has approximately 30,000 clones, about four fifths seen once. Specimen: CD4+ T cells from blood buffy coats. All receptors derive from a human donor in good health.

The genes are TRBV10-3 and TRBJ2-7, with D unresolved. This CDR3 comprises 12 residues. The ends were cut back, 4 bases at V and 2 bases at J, with 6 bases in the middle. CDR1 and CDR2 (germline): ENHRY, SYGVKD. Here the CDR3 reads CAISAVPYEQYF. CDR3 sequence (DNA): TGTGCCATCAGTGCAGTTCCCTACGAGCAGTACTTC.

The chain employs TRBV28 and TRBJ2-7, with D perhaps TRBD1 (5 bases). The germline CDR1 and CDR2 sequences are MDHEN and SYDVKM. The V gene lost 7 bases and the J gene lost 3 bases, with 13 bases spanning the gap. The CDR3 is made up of 13 amino acids. The DNA of the CDR3 is TGTGCCAGCAATACCGGACAATACTACGAGCAGTACTTC. It is translated as CASNTGQYYEQYF. Looking up the rest from reference TRBV28 and TRBJ2-7 gives the full variable domain: DVKVTQSSRYLVKRTGEKVFLECVQDMDHENMFWYRQDPGLGLRLIYFSYDVKMKEKGDIPEGYSVSREKKERFSLILESASTNQTSMYLCASNTGQYYEQYFGPGTRLTVT.

V gene TRBV4-2 combines with J gene TRBJ1-2, with TRBD1 matching 12 bases. CDR1 is LGHNA and CDR2 is YNFKEQ in the germline V gene. V shed 2 bases, J shed 7 bases, and the junction held 8 bases outside the gene matches. The CDR3 has 16 amino acids. CDR3 in DNA: TGTGCCAGCAGCCAACCTCAGGGACAGGGGGCGATTGGCTACACCTTC. Its translation is CASSQPQGQGAIGYTF.

This chain joins TRBV7-2 and TRBJ2-1, with 12 bases that match TRBD2. Germline values: CDR1 SGHTA, CDR2 FQGNSA. CDR3 length: 18 residues. The ends lost 3 bases at V and 3 bases at J; junction bases unmatched: 9. CDR3 DNA sequence: TGTGCCAGCAGCTTGGGTCGACTAGCGGGAGACATCTACAATGAGCAGTTCTTC. Protein: CASSLGRLAGDIYNEQFF.

This rearrangement joins TRBV10-2 to TRBJ2-7; TRBD2 matches at 13 bases. V dropped 6 bases and J dropped 3; count of bases not matched to a gene: 5. The CDR3 is 15 amino acids. CDR1 and CDR2 (germline): WSHSY, SAAADI. CDR3 amino acids: CASSLGLAGVYEQYF. CDR3 DNA sequence: TGCGCCAGCAGCCTCGGACTAGCGGGAGTCTACGAGCAGTACTTC.

The chain has TRBV10-3 and TRBJ2-2; 12 nucleotides match TRBD1. The CDR3 extends over 17 amino acids. J was trimmed by 2 bases and V by 4 bases; bases with no gene match: 5. The V gene's germline CDR1 is ENHRY and CDR2 SYGVKD. CDR3 residues: CAISVGTGGGNTGELFF. DNA of the CDR3: TGTGCCATCAGTGTCGGGACAGGGGGCGGTAACACCGGGGAGCTGTTTTTT.

V is TRBV11-3 and J is TRBJ2-2; 7 bases map to TRBD1. Trimming took 2 bases from V and 3 from J; bases not matched to a gene: 3. The CDR3 sequence is 15 residues long. The germline gives CDR1 SGHNT, CDR2 YENEEA. CDR3 DNA sequence: TGTGCCAGCAGCTTATCAGGGGGAGACACCGGGGAGCTGTTTTTT. Translation: CASSLSGGDTGELFF.

This rearrangement joins TRBV4-1 to TRBJ2-2; a possible D gene is TRBD1 (5 bases). This CDR3 comprises 15 residues. From germline, CDR1 is MGHRA and CDR2 YSYEKL. With 5 bases removed from V and 0 bases from J, the gap between germline ends came to 10 bases. CDR3 nucleotides: TGCGCCAGCAGCACCCACAGGTCGAACACCGGGGAGCTGTTTTTT. As protein: CASSTHRSNTGELFF.

V and J are TRBV28 and TRBJ1-5; a weak D match, TRBD1 (6 bases). V was pared by 3 bases and J by 6 bases, with 18 bases between. Germline-derived CDR1 and CDR2 are MDHEN and SYDVKM. This CDR3 is built from 16 residues. DNA of the CDR3: TGTGCCAGCAGTTTTGGGGGGGGGCCGATCAGTCAGCCCCAGCATTTT. Translating it yields CASSFGGGPISQPQHF.

The chain is built from TRBV25-1 and TRBJ2-5, with unresolved D. Germline CDR1 reads MGHDK; CDR2 reads SYGVNS. The CDR3 has 14 amino acids. V lost 5 bases to trimming and J lost 1 base, with 11 bases between them. CDR3 sequence reads: CASSPRHLQETQYF. The CDR3, as DNA: TGTGCCAGCAGTCCAAGACACCTCCAAGAGACCCAGTACTTC. The entire variable domain, with the rest obtained from reference TRBV25-1 and TRBJ2-5, is as follows: EADIYQTPRYLVIGTGKKITLECSQTMGHDKMYWYQQDPGMELHLIHYSYGVNSTEKGDLSSESTVSRIRTEHFPLTLESARPSHTSQYLCASSPRHLQETQYFGPGTRLLVL.

The chain is built from TRBV27 and TRBJ1-5; TRBD1 aligns across 9 bases. The germline CDR1 and CDR2 sequences are MNHEY and SMNVEV (reference sequence). After removal of 2 bases from V and 5 bases from J, the junction contained 10 bases not matched to a gene. The CDR3 has 17 amino acids. This chain's CDR3 is CASSLKAEGQGHQPQHF. In DNA form, the CDR3 reads TGTGCCAGCAGTTTAAAGGCTGAGGGACAGGGCCATCAGCCCCAGCATTTT.

This chain joins TRBV7-2 and TRBJ2-1; D uncertain. The CDR3 length is 12 residues. Trimming cost V 5 bases and J 8 bases, with 10 bases left between them. Germline loops: CDR1 SGHTA, CDR2 FQGNSA. The CDR3 DNA reads as TGTGCCAGCAGCCCTTCGATCGATGAGCAGTTCTTC. It is translated as CASSPSIDEQFF.

The CDR3 DNA follows: TGTGCCAGCAGCTCGAGATGGGGGAAGGCTGAAGCTTTCTTT. Protein: CASSSRWGKAEAFF. The chain is built from TRBV7-8 and TRBJ1-1; TRBD1 might be the D (5 bases). Germline CDR1 reads SGHVS; CDR2 reads FQNEAQ. V was pared by 4 bases and J by 6 bases, with 15 bases between. The CDR3 totals 14 residues.

This clone was detected only a few times. The V call is TRBV5-1, the J call TRBJ2-5, with D maybe TRBD2 (6 bases). The CDR3 runs 15 residues. CDR1 is SGHRS and CDR2 is YFSETQ in the germline V gene. V gave up 6 bases and J gave up 1 base, with 16 bases separating them. CDR3 nucleotide sequence: TGCGCCAGCATAGGAACGGGAGCGTCCCAAGAGACCCAGTACTTC. As protein: CASIGTGASQETQYF.

This clone occurred once. The V gene is TRBV10-3, the J gene TRBJ2-2; D remains unclear. With 7 bases removed from V and 2 bases from J, the gap between germline ends came to 8 bases. CDR3 length: 13 amino acids. Germline V gives CDR1 ENHRY, CDR2 SYGVKD. The CDR3 reads CAITQENTGELFF. CDR3 nucleotides: TGTGCCATCACGCAGGAAAACACCGGGGAGCTGTTTTTT.

The chain is built from TRBV30 and TRBJ2-2, with TRBD2 identical over 10 bases. Losses at the gene ends were 4 bases for V and 4 bases for J; bases not matched to a gene: 3. In germline, CDR1 is GTSNPN, CDR2 SVGIG (reference sequence). The CDR3 loop spans 14 amino acids. The CDR3 nucleotides are TGTGCCTGGACCCTAGCGGGGGCCACCGGGGAGCTGTTTTTT. It specifies CAWTLAGATGELFF.

The V call is TRBV27, the J call TRBJ1-6; tentative D call: TRBD1 (5 bases). Trimming stripped 0 bases from V and 5 bases from J, with 14 bases between. The germline gives CDR1 MNHEY, CDR2 SMNVEV (reference sequence). The CDR3 is 17 residues long. CDR3 sequence: CASSLSQGPSNNSPLHF. The CDR3 nucleotides are TGTGCCAGCAGTTTATCGCAGGGCCCTTCCAATAATTCACCCCTCCACTTT.

The CDR3 sequence is CASSYRGAGYTF. CDR3 DNA: TGTGCCAGCAGTTACAGGGGAGCCGGCTACACCTTC. The chain has TRBV27 and TRBJ1-2, with 7 nucleotides matching TRBD1. CDR3 length: 12 amino acids. Unmatched junction bases numbered 4, after V lost 4 bases and J lost 8 bases. Germline values: CDR1 MNHEY, CDR2 SMNVEV (reference sequence).